This record concerns one T cell receptor (beta chain) sequence. No antigen is known for it. Nothing much larger sits one base from this clone, and base qualities are not available. This sample is drawn from a study of T-cell memory formation after mild COVID-19 (dated by TCRdb to the early 2020s). Context from the whole study: Most TCR sequence clusters were specific to one of the two donors. In a couple of donors, T-cell clones that expanded and contracted after mild COVID-19 were tracked by sequencing TCRalpha and TCRbeta repertoires over time. Two young, previously healthy adult volunteers, one female and one male, were included in the cohort.

Sequencing relied on an Illumina NovaSeq 6000. TCRalpha and TCRbeta cDNA libraries were constructed by 5'RACE with constant-segment primers, with sample barcodes and unique molecular identifiers being introduced. Trizol reagent was used to extract RNA from every sample. Library amplification was performed in two PCR steps, and a second sample barcode and Illumina TruSeq adapters were introduced in the second step. Sequencing of libraries was performed on an Illumina NovaSeq with 2 x 150 bp paired-end reads. On the authors' methods: With migec v1.2.7, reads were demultiplexed and then collapsed into UMI-guided consensus sequences. Using mixcr v2.1.11, the UMI consensuses were aligned to TRA and TRB V and J templates and assembled into clonotypes. Clonotypes were classified as expanded or contracted when called significant by both edgeR and NoisET, with noise models trained on biological replicates. edgeR calls used a false discovery rate-adjusted p below 0.01 and a log2 fold-change threshold of 1. As an exploratory analysis of dynamics, max-normalized trajectories of the 1000 most abundant clonotypes were examined by PCA with hierarchical clustering. The CD4 or CD8 phenotype of responding clones was assigned using the separately sequenced CD4+ and CD8+ repertoires. In TCRdb, the public reads were trimmed at Q25 with fastp and aligned with MiXCR, with productive beta chains retained. Each entry merges the rows of one CDR3 protein and shows their most common DNA and genes. These V and J calls rely on TCRdb rather than the paper's analysis. Within this sample are 350,000 to 500,000 distinct CDR3 sequences, with roughly 17% of them counted one time only. The ten largest clones capture roughly 21% of the sample.

Ficoll-Paque density gradient centrifugation was the method used to isolate PBMCs. Inclusive of the bounding cysteine and phenylalanine, the CDR3 is 13 residues long. The entry retains the CDR3 DNA only, 39 bases that are in frame from base 1. Trimming at the junction amounts to 6 bases on V and 11 bases on J, and the germline ends lie 17 bases apart. What the study reported, not specific to this receptor: The study covered only a couple of mild cases, and larger cohorts including severe cases with pre-infection samples were considered necessary. Clones contracting from day 15 to 85 had balanced CD4/CD8 phenotypes, while a second wave expanding from day 15 to 37 was biased towards CD4+. Contracting CD4+ clones were located mainly in the CM and EM memory subsets, whereas CD8+ clones were found to be enriched in EMRA. The second-wave clones that peaked on day 37 were not confirmed to be SARS-CoV-2 specific. Some responding clones were found in pre-infection memory, which suggests that pre-existing cross-reactive memory T cells took part in the SARS-CoV-2 response.

The sequence was obtained from a man between 18 and 29 years old who had mild COVID-19 (a few samples of this study predate the infection). The sample titles of this study are shuffled in the database, so cell type and time point are left out; the donor was told from shared clones. The V and J segments used are TRBV12-3 or TRBV12-4 and TRBJ1-5; TRBD1 is a weak D gene call, 5 bases matching. Sequenced: PBMCs or a T cell subset sorted from them (not recorded which). The CDR3 region: CASSLGAGGAQHF. DNA sequence: TGTGCCAGCAGCCTTGGGGCCGGGGGAGCCCAGCATTTT.